A single sample is the source of the 14 T cell receptor beta chains below, sequenced in a study of PD-1 blockade in classical Hodgkin lymphoma. Libraries were prepared by immunoSEQ multiplex PCR; TCRdb keeps only in-frame clonotypes and omits some of them. The data hold about 34,000 clones, with over 65% observed a single time. Patients all relapsed after autologous stem cell transplantation, and there was variation in brentuximab vedotin exposure. The material sequenced was peripheral blood mononuclear cells (PBMCs), taken before the second cycle of nivolumab. The receptors come from a human donor with classical Hodgkin lymphoma.

The CDR3 region is CASGAGAPLSGYTF. The CDR3 DNA reads as TGTGCCAGCGGAGCGGGGGCGCCGTTGAGTGGCTACACCTTC. The V call is TRBV5-4, the J call TRBJ1-2, with TRBD1 as a possible D gene (6 bases). This CDR3 comprises 14 residues. The germline V gene has CDR1 SGHNT and CDR2 YYREEE (reference sequence). Trimming took 7 bases from V and 7 from J, leaving 20 bases between them.

This clone is labeled medium-sized (0.01 to 0.1%). The gene calls are TRBV30 and TRBJ2-1; 10 nucleotides line up with TRBD1. Germline-derived CDR1 and CDR2 are GTSNPN and SVGIG (reference sequence). V was pared by 1 base and J by 3 bases, with 0 bases of the junction left unmatched. The CDR3 spans 14 residues. Here the CDR3 DNA reads TGTGCCTGGAGTGGGGACAGGGGCTACAATGAGCAGTTCTTC. It codes for CAWSGDRGYNEQFF.

V is TRBV19 and J is TRBJ2-3; 7 bases are shared with TRBD1. Germline V gene data show CDR1 as LNHDA and CDR2 as SQIVND (reference sequence). The CDR3 extends over 15 amino acids. Trimming cost V 3 bases and J 6 bases; bases outside gene matches: 9. As DNA, the CDR3 is TGTGCCAGTAGTATCCTTCTAGGGGGCGAGGATACGCAGTATTTT. Its protein product is CASSILLGGEDTQYF.

The chain carries TRBV4-2 and TRBJ2-2; D tentatively fits TRBD1 or TRBD2 (5 bases each). This CDR3 comprises 16 residues. V was clipped by 1 base and J by 0 bases, with 9 bases between them. Germline-derived CDR1 and CDR2 are LGHNA and YNFKEQ. The CDR3 DNA sequence: TGTGCCAGCAGCCAAGTACTGGGACCGAACACCGGGGAGCTGTTTTTT. Translated, it gives CASSQVLGPNTGELFF.

The chain joins TRBV5-4 to TRBJ2-7; 9 nucleotides match TRBD1. The CDR3 spans 14 residues. CDR1 and CDR2 (germline): SGHNT, YYREEE (reference sequence). The V segment lost 4 bases and the J segment 1 base; nucleotides outside the gene matches: 3. This CDR3 is CASSEDRGSYEQYF. CDR3 nucleotides: TGTGCCAGCAGCGAGGACAGGGGATCCTACGAGCAGTACTTC.

The chain couples TRBV11-2 to TRBJ2-7, with 8 nucleotides matching TRBD1. The CDR3 has 15 amino acids. The germline V gene has CDR1 SGHAT and CDR2 FQNNGV. The ends lost 5 bases at V and 5 bases at J; junction bases unmatched: 11. CDR3 bases: TGTGCCAGCAGCCGTAACCAGGGGGCGCTGGACGAGCAGTACTTC. Translation: CASSRNQGALDEQYF.

The genes are TRBV2 and TRBJ2-3; D tentatively fits TRBD1 or TRBD2 (5 bases each). V lost 3 bases and J lost 4, with 8 bases in between. This CDR3 is built from 13 residues. Per the germline V gene, CDR1 is SNHLY and CDR2 is FYNNEI. CDR3 DNA sequence: TGTGCCAGCAGTGAGCAGGGACCAGATACGCAGTATTTT. Translating it yields CASSEQGPDTQYF.

V usage is TRBV5-6 and J usage is TRBJ2-3, with D tentatively TRBD1 or TRBD2 (6 bases each). The CDR3 sequence is 16 residues long. The V end was cut by 4 bases, the J end by 0 bases, with 15 bases between. Per germline, CDR1 SGHDT and CDR2 YYEEEE. CDR3 protein: CASSPTGGSSTDTQYF. CDR3 DNA sequence: TGTGCCAGCAGCCCCACCGGGGGCTCTAGCACAGATACGCAGTATTTT.

The chain uses TRBV7-3 and TRBJ2-3; 13 nucleotides match TRBD2. The CDR3 contains 15 residues. Germline-derived CDR1 and CDR2 are SGHTA and FQGTGA. Trimming at V came to 5 bases and at J to 6 bases, leaving 5 bases not matched to a gene. CDR3 sequence (DNA): TGTGCCAGCAGCGAGGGACTAGCGGGGCGGGATACGCAGTATTTT. Protein product: CASSEGLAGRDTQYF.

The chain has TRBV7-9 and TRBJ1-3; no clear D gene. This CDR3 contains 15 residues. The V and J ends lost 4 bases and 9 bases respectively, with 19 bases between them. Germline CDR1 is SEHNR and CDR2 is FQNEAQ (reference sequence). This CDR3 is CASSWARWHGGTIYF. In DNA, the CDR3 is TGTGCCAGCAGCTGGGCCCGGTGGCACGGAGGCACCATATATTTT.

This chain uses TRBV4-3 with TRBJ2-5, with D tentatively TRBD1 (7 bases). CDR3 size: 15 residues. The V gene lost 4 bases and the J gene lost 0 bases, with 12 bases spanning the gap. Germline lookup yields CDR1 LGHNA and CDR2 YSLEER. The CDR3 DNA reads TGCGCCAGCAGCCTCCAGGGGGGCGACCAAGAGACCCAGTACTTC. It is translated as CASSLQGGDQETQYF.

V gene TRBV9 combines with J gene TRBJ2-5; D perhaps matches TRBD1 (5 bases). The CDR3 is 16 amino acids. V was trimmed by 3 bases and J by 5 bases, leaving 20 bases between them. In germline, CDR1 is SGDLS, CDR2 YYNGEE. DNA of the CDR3: TGTGCCAGCAGCGAAACAGGATTTTCACGAATGGAGACCCAGTACTTC. Protein: CASSETGFSRMETQYF. Using reference TRBV9 and TRBJ2-5 for the parts outside the CDR3, the full variable domain is DSGVTQTPKHLITATGQRVTLRCSPRSGDLSVYWYQQSLDQGLQFLIQYYNGEERAKGNILERFSAQQFPDLHSELNLSSLELGDSALYFCASSETGFSRMETQYFGPGTRLLVL.

The J gene is TRBJ1-2, the V gene TRBV6-6; TRBD1 agrees at 8 bases. The trim removed 4 bases at V and 6 bases at J, leaving 4 bases unmatched. The germline V gene encodes CDR1 MNHNY and CDR2 SVGAGI (reference sequence). The CDR3 is 13 residues long. CDR3 residues: CASSSRDRHGYTF. The DNA for the CDR3 is TGTGCCAGCAGTTCCCGGGACAGGCATGGCTACACCTTC.

This sequence joins TRBV14 and TRBJ2-1; no reliable D call. The CDR3 length is 13 residues. Germline CDR1 and CDR2: SGHDN and FVKESK. V was shortened by 0 bases and J by 15 bases, with 15 bases between the two germline ends. CDR3 loop: CASSQDMGGPGFF. In DNA, the CDR3 is TGTGCCAGCAGCCAAGATATGGGCGGCCCGGGGTTCTTC.